This paragraph covers one TCR beta chain sequence. Its antigen remains unknown. The study made its TCR cDNA through 5'RACE template switching. That step introduced a universal primer site along with UMIs. TCRdb ran MiXCR on the 5' RACE reads and lists one entry per CDR3 protein. The sample lists a few hundred thousand distinct CDR3 sequences, approximately 3.2% occurring once. The entry originates in a study of T cells after yellow fever vaccination. V was cut by 3 bases and J by 0 bases, with 13 bases left in between. The CDR3 is made up of 15 amino acids. Germline V gives CDR1 DFQATT, CDR2 SNEGSKA (reference sequence). Study-level points and caveats: Re-detected after boosting: most primary clones, almost 97% of CD4 and 75% to 90% of CD8.

This clonotype was obtained from a man aged 18 to 30 who received the YFV17D yellow fever vaccine. The input for sequencing was CD4+ T cells sorted from PBMCs, taken 10 days after the yellow fever booster vaccination. This sequence joins TRBV20-1 and TRBJ2-3; TRBD2 might be the D (6 bases). CDR3 region: CSASRGTISTDTQYF. The CDR3 bases are TGCAGTGCTAGCCGGGGGACCATTAGCACAGATACGCAGTATTTT.